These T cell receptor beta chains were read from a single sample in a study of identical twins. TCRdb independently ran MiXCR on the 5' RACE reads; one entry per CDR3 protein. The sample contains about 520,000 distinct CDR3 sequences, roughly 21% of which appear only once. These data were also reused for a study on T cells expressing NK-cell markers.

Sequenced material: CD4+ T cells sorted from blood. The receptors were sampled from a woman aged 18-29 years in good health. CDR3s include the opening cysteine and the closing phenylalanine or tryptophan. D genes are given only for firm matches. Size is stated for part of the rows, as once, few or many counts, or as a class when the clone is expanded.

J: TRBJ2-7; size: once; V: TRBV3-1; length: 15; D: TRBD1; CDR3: CASSLSGTGTSEQYF; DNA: TGTGCCAGCAGCCTCTCCGGGACAGGGACCAGCGAGCAGTACTTC
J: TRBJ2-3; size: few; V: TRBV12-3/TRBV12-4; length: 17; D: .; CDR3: CASSRDFLLPNLDTQYF; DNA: TGTGCCAGCAGTAGGGACTTTCTCCTCCCCAATCTGGATACGCAGTATTTT
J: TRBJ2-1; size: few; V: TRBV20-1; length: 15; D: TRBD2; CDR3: CSARSQREHYNEQFF; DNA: TGCAGTGCTCGAAGTCAGCGGGAACACTACAATGAGCAGTTCTTC
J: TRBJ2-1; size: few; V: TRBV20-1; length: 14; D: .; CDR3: CSARGRSTYNEQFF; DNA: TGCAGTGCTAGAGGCCGGAGCACCTACAATGAGCAGTTCTTC
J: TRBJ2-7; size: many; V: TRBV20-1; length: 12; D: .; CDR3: CSATDKHYEQYF; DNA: TGCAGTGCTACGGACAAGCACTACGAGCAGTACTTC
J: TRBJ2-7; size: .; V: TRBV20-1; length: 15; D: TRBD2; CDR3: CSASSLAGGQYEQYF; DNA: TGCAGTGCTAGTTCGCTAGCGGGCGGACAATACGAGCAGTACTTC
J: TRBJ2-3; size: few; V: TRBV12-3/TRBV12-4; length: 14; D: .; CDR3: CASRLVLVADTQYF; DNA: TGTGCCAGCAGACTAGTGTTAGTGGCAGATACGCAGTATTTT
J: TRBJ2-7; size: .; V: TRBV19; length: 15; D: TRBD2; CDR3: CASTPGLAGTYEQYF; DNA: TGTGCCAGTACCCCCGGGCTAGCGGGGACCTACGAGCAGTACTTC
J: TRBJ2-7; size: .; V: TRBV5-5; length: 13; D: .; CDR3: CASSRREGHEQYF; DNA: TGTGCCAGCAGCCGGCGAGAGGGTCACGAGCAGTACTTC
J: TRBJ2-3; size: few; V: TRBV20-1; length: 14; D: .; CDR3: CSALRLTSTDTQYF; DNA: TGCAGTGCTCTCCGATTAACAAGCACAGATACGCAGTATTTT
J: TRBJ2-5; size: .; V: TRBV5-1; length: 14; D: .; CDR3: CASSSQGRDETQYF; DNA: TGCGCCAGCAGTTCTCAGGGGAGGGACGAGACCCAGTACTTC
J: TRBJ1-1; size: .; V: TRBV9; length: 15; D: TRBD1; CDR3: CASSSTGAKNTEAFF; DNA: TGTGCCAGCAGCTCTACAGGGGCGAAGAACACTGAAGCTTTCTTT
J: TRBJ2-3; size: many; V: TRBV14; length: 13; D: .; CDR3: CASSQVAEGTQYF; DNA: TGTGCCAGCAGCCAAGTGGCCGAAGGTACGCAGTATTTT
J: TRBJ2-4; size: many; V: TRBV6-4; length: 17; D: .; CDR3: CASSDSMPPSAKNIQYF; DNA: TGTGCCAGCAGTGACTCGATGCCGCCCTCAGCCAAAAACATTCAGTACTTC
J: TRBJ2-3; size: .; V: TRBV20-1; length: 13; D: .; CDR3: CSASATSTDTQYF; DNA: TGCAGTGCTAGCGCTACTAGCACAGATACGCAGTATTTT
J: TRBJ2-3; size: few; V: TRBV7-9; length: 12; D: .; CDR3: CASTLGGTPGHF; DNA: TGTGCCAGCACCCTCGGCGGGACCCCAGGGCATTTT
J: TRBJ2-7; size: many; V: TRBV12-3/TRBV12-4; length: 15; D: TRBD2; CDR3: CASSLVGGSGYEQYF; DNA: TGTGCCAGCAGTTTAGTTGGCGGGAGTGGTTACGAGCAGTACTTC
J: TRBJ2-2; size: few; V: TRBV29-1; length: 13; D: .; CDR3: CSVEVTAGGELFF; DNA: TGCAGCGTTGAAGTCACAGCAGGCGGGGAGCTGTTTTTT
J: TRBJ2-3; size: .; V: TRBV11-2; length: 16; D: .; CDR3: CASSLYVRAGTDTQYF; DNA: TGTGCCAGCAGCTTGTACGTTCGAGCGGGCACAGATACGCAGTATTTT
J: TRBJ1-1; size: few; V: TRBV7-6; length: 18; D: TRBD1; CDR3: CASSRINDRGRENTEAFF; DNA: TGTGCCAGCAGCCGCATCAACGACAGGGGGCGAGAGAACACTGAAGCTTTCTTT
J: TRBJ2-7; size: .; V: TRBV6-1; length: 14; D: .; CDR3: CASSLREYAYEQYF; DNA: TGTGCCAGCAGTCTAAGGGAGTACGCCTACGAGCAGTACTTC
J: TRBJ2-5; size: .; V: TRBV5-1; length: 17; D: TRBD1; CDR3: CASSLGGTVLGQETQYF; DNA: TGCGCCAGCAGCTTGGGGGGGACAGTCCTCGGGCAAGAGACCCAGTACTTC
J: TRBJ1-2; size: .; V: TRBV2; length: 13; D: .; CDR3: CASSARGLYGYTF; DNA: TGTGCCAGCAGTGCCAGGGGACTCTATGGCTACACCTTC
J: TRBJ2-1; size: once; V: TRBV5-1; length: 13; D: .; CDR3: CASSLQGRNEQFF; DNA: TGCGCCAGCAGCTTGCAGGGAAGAAATGAGCAGTTCTTC
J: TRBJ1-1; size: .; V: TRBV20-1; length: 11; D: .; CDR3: CSARARGWAFF; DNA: TGCAGTGCTAGAGCTCGTGGGTGGGCTTTCTTT
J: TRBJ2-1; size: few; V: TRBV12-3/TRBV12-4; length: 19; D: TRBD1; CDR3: CASSFLTAQGPISYNEQFF; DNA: TGTGCCAGCAGTTTTTTGACCGCACAGGGGCCTATCTCCTACAATGAGCAGTTCTTC
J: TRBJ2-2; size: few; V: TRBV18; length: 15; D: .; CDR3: CASSPQGTSAGELFF; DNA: TGTGCCAGCTCACCACAGGGGACCTCAGCCGGGGAGCTGTTTTTT